Listed below are T cell receptor beta chains from one sample, sequenced in a study of blood T cells in healthy people across ages. MiXCR, applied by TCRdb to the 5' RACE reads, yields one record per CDR3 protein. The sample has about 900,000 distinct CDR3 sequences; around 46% are singletons. Sequenced input: blood. These TCRs come from a man aged 25-45 years in good health. Each CDR3 is given with its conserved first and last residue. The D gene is left open where the match is weak. Not all rows give a size; the values are once, few, many and, for expanded clones, a class.

>few|TRBD1|TRBV20-1|TRBJ2-4
TGCAGTGCGAGACCGGGACAGGGGGCCAAAAACATTCAGTACTTC
CSARPGQGAKNIQYF
>-|-|TRBV25-1|TRBJ1-1
TGTGCCAGCAGTGATATGTGGGCAGCTTTCTTT
CASSDMWAAFF
>-|-|TRBV3-1|TRBJ2-4
TGTGCCAGCAGCCAACCAACTGGGGGAAACATTCAGTACTTC
CASSQPTGGNIQYF
>-|-|TRBV28|TRBJ2-2
TGTGCCAGCACCCCCCATGGGTCCGGGGAGCTGTTTTTT
CASTPHGSGELFF
>-|TRBD2|TRBV4-1|TRBJ2-5
TGCGCCAGCAGCCGGTTTTGGGGGGGGCAAGAGACCCAGTACTTC
CASSRFWGGQETQYF
>-|-|TRBV21-1|TRBJ1-2
TGTGCCAGCAGCAAAGGAAGGGAGACAGGGCAAATCTATGGCTACACCTTC
CASSKGRETGQIYGYTF
>-|TRBD1|TRBV3-1|TRBJ2-6
TGTGCCAGCACCCCAACAGGGGGCTCTGGGGCCAACGTCCTGACTTTC
CASTPTGGSGANVLTF
>few|TRBD1|TRBV20-1|TRBJ1-2
TGCAGTGCTCCCGGGACAGGTGGCTACACCTTC
CSAPGTGGYTF
>-|-|TRBV3-1|TRBJ2-5
TGTGCCAGCAGCCAGGTGGGGGCCCGAGAGACCCAGTACTTC
CASSQVGARETQYF
>-|TRBD2|TRBV2|TRBJ2-2
TGTGCCAGCAATCCGCGACTAGCGGGAACCGGGGAGCTGTTTTTT
CASNPRLAGTGELFF
>-|-|TRBV11-2|TRBJ2-1
TGTGCCAGCAGCCCCGTGGACACGTACAATGAGCAGTTCTTC
CASSPVDTYNEQFF
>-|-|TRBV20-1|TRBJ1-1
TGCAGTGCTACGCCTTCCTTCCGATCAGGGAGGACTGAAGCTTTCTTT
CSATPSFRSGRTEAFF